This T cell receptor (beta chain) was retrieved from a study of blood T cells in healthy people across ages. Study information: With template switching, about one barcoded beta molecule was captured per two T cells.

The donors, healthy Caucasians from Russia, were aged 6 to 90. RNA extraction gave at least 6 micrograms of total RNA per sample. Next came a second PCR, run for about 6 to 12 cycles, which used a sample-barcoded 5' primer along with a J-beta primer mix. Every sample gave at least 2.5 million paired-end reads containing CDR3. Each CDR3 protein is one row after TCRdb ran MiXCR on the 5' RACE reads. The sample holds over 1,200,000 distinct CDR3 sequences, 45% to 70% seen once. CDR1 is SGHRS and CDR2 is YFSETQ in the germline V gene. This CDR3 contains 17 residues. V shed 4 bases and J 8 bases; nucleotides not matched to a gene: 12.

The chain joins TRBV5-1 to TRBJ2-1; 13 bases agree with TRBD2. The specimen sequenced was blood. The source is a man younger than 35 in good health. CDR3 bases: TGCGCCAGCAGCCCGGCTACTAGCGGGAGGGCCTTAGATGAGCAGTTCTTC. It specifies CASSPATSGRALDEQFF.